The 10 T cell receptor beta chains presented below share a single source sample, sequenced in a study of blood T cells in healthy people across ages. Then a second PCR, running roughly 7 to 11 cycles, was carried out with a sample-barcoded 5' primer and a J-beta primer mix. TCRdb called the 5' RACE reads again in MiXCR, with one record for every CDR3 protein. Among 600,000 to 1,000,000 distinct CDR3 sequences, 55% to 70% were seen once, and the ten largest hold approximately 21%. Sequenced input: blood. These receptors were obtained from a man aged 25-45 years in good health.

This clonotype was seen a few times. The chain's CDR3 is CASSLSAGLGEQFF. CDR3 coding DNA: TGTGCCAGCAGTTTATCGGCAGGGTTGGGTGAGCAGTTCTTC. V is TRBV27 and J is TRBJ2-1; TRBD1 is a possible D gene (5 bases). The V end lost 0 bases, the J end lost 9 bases, and 12 bases lay between the germline ends. CDR1 MNHEY and CDR2 SMNVEV come from the germline V gene (reference sequence). The CDR3 sequence is 14 residues long.

In this sample, this clonotype turned up a few times. V and J are TRBV2 and TRBJ2-7; D may be TRBD1 (6 bases). This CDR3 region has 13 residues. V lost 6 bases to trimming and J lost 2 bases, with 11 bases between them. Germline loops: CDR1 SNHLY, CDR2 FYNNEI. The CDR3 here is CASRPTGAYEQYF. CDR3 nucleotides: TGTGCCAGCAGGCCGACAGGTGCCTACGAGCAGTACTTC.

This clonotype appeared a few times. The chain employs TRBV12-3 or TRBV12-4 and TRBJ2-5; D might be TRBD1 (6 bases). V gave up 8 bases and J gave up 3 bases, with 16 bases separating them. The CDR3 has 14 amino acids. The CDR3 loop reads CASWATGSEETQYF. The CDR3 coding sequence is TGTGCCAGCTGGGCGACAGGATCAGAAGAGACCCAGTACTTC.

The count of this clonotype is one. CDR3 in DNA: TGTGCCAGCAGCCGGGAGGGAGGGCAGGTTCTTAATTCACCCCTCCACTTT. Translated, it gives CASSREGGQVLNSPLHF. The rearrangement links TRBV4-2 to TRBJ1-6; D gene ambiguous. The CDR3 is 17 amino acids. Trimming removed 4 bases at V and 6 bases at J, with 19 bases between. Per germline, CDR1 LGHNA and CDR2 YNFKEQ.

This clonotype was recorded once. This sequence joins TRBV7-2 and TRBJ2-6; TRBD2 might be the D (7 bases). Looked up from germline, CDR1 is SGHTA and CDR2 is FQGNSA. Trimming removed 10 bases from V and 1 base from J, with 14 bases in between. This CDR3 is 15 amino acids long. DNA for the CDR3: TGTGCCACCAAGAAGGGGGGGTCTGGGGCCAACGTCCTGACTTTC. Its protein is CATKKGGSGANVLTF.

The chain carries TRBV30 and TRBJ1-2; no clear D. Germline V gene data show CDR1 as GTSNPN and CDR2 as SVGIG (reference sequence). This CDR3 comprises 12 residues. Trimming stripped 4 bases from V and 8 bases from J, with 14 bases between. The CDR3 region is CAWNPGVFGYTF. In nucleotides, the CDR3 is TGTGCCTGGAACCCCGGGGTGTTCGGCTACACCTTC.

The rearrangement joins TRBV7-3 to TRBJ1-1; D ambiguous. The CDR3 runs 13 residues. Trimming removed 5 bases at V and 4 bases at J, with 11 bases between. CDR1 SGHTA and CDR2 FQGTGA come from the germline V gene. This chain's CDR3 is CASSQGEGTEAFF. Here the CDR3 DNA reads TGTGCCAGCAGCCAAGGAGAGGGCACTGAAGCTTTCTTT. The complete variable domain, with remaining parts taken from reference TRBV7-3 and TRBJ1-1, reads GAGVSQTPSNKVTEKGKYVELRCDPISGHTALYWYRQSLGQGPEFLIYFQGTGAADDSGLPNDRFFAVRPEGSVSTLKIQRTERGDSAVYLCASSQGEGTEAFFGQGTRLTVV.

The rearrangement links TRBV29-1 to TRBJ2-3; 7 bases match TRBD2. V was pared by 0 bases and J by 8 bases, with 5 bases of the junction left unmatched. This CDR3 comprises 13 residues. Germline V gene lookup returns CDR1 SQVTM and CDR2 ANQGSEA. The CDR3 nucleotides are TGCAGCGTTGAAGATCTAAAGCGGGGTACGCAGTATTTT. It encodes CSVEDLKRGTQYF.

This clonotype turned up a few times. The gene calls are TRBV7-9 and TRBJ2-1, with unresolved D. The CDR3 contains 13 residues. Germline V gives CDR1 SEHNR, CDR2 FQNEAQ (reference sequence). Trimming pared 1 base from V and 8 bases from J, leaving 9 bases between. The CDR3 reads CASSLGLNDEQFF. The CDR3 bases are TGTGCCAGCAGCTTAGGGCTAAACGATGAGCAGTTCTTC.

The rearrangement uses TRBV29-1 and TRBJ2-1, with 7 positions matching TRBD2. The CDR3 is 15 residues long. The V gene's germline CDR1 is SQVTM and CDR2 ANQGSEA. The junction had 9 bases not matched to a gene; V was cut back by 1 base and J by 6 bases. CDR3 DNA: TGCAGCGTTGAAGCCGGGACTAACAATTTCAATGAGCAGTTCTTC. Translating gives CSVEAGTNNFNEQFF.